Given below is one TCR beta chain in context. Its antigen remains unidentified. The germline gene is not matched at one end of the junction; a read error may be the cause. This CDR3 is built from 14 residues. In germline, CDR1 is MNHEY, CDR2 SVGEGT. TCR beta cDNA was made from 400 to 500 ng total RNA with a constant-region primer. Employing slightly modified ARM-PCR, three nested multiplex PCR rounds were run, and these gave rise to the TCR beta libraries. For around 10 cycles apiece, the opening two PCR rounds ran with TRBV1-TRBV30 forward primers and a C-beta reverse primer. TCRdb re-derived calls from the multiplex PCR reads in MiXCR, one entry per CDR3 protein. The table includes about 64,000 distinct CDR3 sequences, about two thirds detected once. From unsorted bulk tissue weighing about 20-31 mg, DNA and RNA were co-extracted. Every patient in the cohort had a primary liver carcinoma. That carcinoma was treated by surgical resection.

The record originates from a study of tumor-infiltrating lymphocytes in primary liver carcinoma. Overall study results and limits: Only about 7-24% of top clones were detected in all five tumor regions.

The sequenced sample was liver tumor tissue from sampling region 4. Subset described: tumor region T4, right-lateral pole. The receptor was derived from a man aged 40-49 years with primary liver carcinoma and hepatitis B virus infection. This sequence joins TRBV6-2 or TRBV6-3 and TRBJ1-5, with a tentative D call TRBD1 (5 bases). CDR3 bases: TGTGCCAGCAAGAGGACAATGAGTGATCAGCTCCAGCATTTT. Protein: CASKRTMSDQLQHF.